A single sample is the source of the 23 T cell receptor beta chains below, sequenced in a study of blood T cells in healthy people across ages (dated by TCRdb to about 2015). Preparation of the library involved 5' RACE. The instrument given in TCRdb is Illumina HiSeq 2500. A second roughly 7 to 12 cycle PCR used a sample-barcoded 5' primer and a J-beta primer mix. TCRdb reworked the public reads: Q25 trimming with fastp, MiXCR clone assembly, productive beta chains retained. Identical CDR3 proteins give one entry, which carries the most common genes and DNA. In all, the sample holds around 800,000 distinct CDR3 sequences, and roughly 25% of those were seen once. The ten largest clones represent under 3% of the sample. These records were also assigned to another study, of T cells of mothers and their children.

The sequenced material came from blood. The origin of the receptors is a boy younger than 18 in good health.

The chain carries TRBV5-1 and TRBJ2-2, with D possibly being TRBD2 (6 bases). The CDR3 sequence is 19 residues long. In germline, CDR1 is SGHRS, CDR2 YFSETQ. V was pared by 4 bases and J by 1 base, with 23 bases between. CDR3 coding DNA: TGCGCCAGCAGCCCCGACGGAGGGCCCACGATTAAGAACACCGGGGAGCTGTTTTTT. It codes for CASSPDGGPTIKNTGELFF.

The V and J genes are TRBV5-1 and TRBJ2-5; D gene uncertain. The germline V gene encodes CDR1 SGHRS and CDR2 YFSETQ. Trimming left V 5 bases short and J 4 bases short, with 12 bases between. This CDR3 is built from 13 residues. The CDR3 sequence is CASRDSDRETQYF. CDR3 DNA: TGCGCCAGCAGAGACTCAGATCGAGAGACCCAGTACTTC.

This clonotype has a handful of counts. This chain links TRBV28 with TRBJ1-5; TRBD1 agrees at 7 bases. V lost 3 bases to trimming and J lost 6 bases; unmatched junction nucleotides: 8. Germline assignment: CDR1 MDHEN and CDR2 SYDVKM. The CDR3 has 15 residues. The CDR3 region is CASSLVTGAAQPQHF. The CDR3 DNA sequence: TGTGCCAGCAGTTTGGTCACAGGGGCGGCTCAGCCCCAGCATTTT.

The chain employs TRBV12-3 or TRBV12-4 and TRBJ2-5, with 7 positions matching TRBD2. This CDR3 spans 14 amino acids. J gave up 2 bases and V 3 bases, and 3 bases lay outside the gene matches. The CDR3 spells CASSFRRGQETQYF. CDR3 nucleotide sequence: TGTGCCAGCAGTTTCCGGCGGGGGCAAGAGACCCAGTACTTC.

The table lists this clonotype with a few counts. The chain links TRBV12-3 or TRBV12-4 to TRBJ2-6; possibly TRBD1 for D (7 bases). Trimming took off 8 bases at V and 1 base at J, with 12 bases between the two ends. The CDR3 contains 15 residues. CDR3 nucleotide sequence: TGTGCCAGCGGTCAGGGGGGATCTGGGGCCAACGTCCTGACTTTC. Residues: CASGQGGSGANVLTF.

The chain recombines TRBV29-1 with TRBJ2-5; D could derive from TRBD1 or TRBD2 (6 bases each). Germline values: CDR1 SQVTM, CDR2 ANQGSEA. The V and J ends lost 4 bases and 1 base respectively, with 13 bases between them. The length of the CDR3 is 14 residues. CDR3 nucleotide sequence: TGCAGCGTTGGGGGGCCAGCGGGCCAAGAGACCCAGTACTTC. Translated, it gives CSVGGPAGQETQYF.

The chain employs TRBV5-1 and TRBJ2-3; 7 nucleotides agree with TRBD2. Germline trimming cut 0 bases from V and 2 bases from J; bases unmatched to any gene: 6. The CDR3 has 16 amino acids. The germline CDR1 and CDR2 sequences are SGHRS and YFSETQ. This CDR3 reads CASSLVRDYNTDTQYF. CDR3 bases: TGCGCCAGCAGCTTGGTGCGGGACTACAACACAGATACGCAGTATTTT.

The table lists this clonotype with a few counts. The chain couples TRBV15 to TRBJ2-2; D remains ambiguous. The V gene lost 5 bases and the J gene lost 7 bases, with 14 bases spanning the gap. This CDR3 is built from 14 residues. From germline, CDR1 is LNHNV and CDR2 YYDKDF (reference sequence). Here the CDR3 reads CATSPAAWNGELFF. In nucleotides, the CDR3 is TGTGCCACCAGCCCGGCGGCCTGGAACGGGGAGCTGTTTTTT.

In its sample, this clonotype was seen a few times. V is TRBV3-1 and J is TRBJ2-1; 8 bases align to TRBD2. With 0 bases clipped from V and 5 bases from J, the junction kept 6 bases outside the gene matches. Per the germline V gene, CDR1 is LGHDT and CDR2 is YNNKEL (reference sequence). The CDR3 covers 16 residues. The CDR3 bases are TGTGCCAGCAGCCAAGATAGGGCGGGGGGCAACAATGAGCAGTTCTTC. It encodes CASSQDRAGGNNEQFF.

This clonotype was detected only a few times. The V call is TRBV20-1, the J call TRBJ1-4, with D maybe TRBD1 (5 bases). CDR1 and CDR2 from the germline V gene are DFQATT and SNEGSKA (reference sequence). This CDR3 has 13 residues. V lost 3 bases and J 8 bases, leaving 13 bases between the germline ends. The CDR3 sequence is CSASGRDPEKLFF. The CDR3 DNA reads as TGCAGTGCTAGTGGCAGGGACCCAGAAAAACTGTTTTTT.

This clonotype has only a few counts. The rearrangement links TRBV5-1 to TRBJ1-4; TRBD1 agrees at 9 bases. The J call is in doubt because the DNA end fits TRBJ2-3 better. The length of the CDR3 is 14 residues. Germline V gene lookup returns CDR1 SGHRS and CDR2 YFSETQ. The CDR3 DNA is TGCGCCAGCAGCTCACAGGGGGCAGCAGATACGCAGTATTTT. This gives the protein CASSSQGAADTQYF.

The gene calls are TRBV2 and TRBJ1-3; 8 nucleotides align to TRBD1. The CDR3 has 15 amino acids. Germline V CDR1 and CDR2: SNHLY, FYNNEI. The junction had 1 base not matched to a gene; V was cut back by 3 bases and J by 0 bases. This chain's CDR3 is CASSETGVSGNTIYF. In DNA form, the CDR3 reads TGTGCCAGCAGTGAGACAGGGGTCTCTGGAAACACCATATATTTT.

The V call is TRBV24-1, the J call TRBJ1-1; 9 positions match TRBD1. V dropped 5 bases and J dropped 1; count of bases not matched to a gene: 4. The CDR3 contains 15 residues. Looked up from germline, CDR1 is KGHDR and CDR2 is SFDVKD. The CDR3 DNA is TGTGCCACCAGTGCCGCGACAGGGGGGAACACTGAAGCTTTCTTT. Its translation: CATSAATGGNTEAFF.

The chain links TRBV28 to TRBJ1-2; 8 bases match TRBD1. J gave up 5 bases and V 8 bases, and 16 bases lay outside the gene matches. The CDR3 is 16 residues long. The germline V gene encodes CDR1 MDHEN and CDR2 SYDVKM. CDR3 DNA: TGTGCCAGCTCATACGGTCGGACAGGGTTCCCTTATGGCTACACCTTC. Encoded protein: CASSYGRTGFPYGYTF.

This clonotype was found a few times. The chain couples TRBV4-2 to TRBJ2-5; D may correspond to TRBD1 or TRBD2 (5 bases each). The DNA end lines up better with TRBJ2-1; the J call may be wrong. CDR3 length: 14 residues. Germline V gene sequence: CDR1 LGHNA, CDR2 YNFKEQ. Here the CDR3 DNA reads TGTGCCAGCAGCCAAGCGGGGACCCCCAATGAGCAGTTCTTC. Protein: CASSQAGTPNEQFF.

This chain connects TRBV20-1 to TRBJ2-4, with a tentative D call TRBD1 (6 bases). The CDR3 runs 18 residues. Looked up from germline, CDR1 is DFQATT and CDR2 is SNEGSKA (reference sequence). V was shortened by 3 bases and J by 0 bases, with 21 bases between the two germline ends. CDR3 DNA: TGCAGTGCTAGTGATCGTTCGTCAGGGGAACTAGCCAAAAACATTCAGTACTTC. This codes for CSASDRSSGELAKNIQYF.

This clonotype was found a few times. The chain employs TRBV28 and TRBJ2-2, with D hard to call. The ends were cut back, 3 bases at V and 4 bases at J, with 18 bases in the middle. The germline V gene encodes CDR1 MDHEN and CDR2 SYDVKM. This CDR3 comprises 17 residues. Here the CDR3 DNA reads TGTGCCAGCAGTTTTCTCTTCTTGGGTCCCAGCACCGGGGAGCTGTTTTTT. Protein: CASSFLFLGPSTGELFF.

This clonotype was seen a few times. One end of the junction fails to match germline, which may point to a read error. For the CDR3, the DNA is TGTGCCGGCAGCCAAAGTAGCGGGGCAACCGGGGAGCTGTTTTTT. It is translated as CAGSQSSGATGELFF. The chain has TRBV3-1 and TRBJ2-2; 8 bases are shared with TRBD2. Germline CDR1 and CDR2: LGHDT and YNNKEL (reference sequence). The CDR3 covers 15 residues.

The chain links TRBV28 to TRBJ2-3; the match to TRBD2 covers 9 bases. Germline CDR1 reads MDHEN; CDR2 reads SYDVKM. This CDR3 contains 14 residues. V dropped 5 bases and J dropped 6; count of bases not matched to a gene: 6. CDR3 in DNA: TGTGCCAGCAGTGGGCGGGAGGGCAGCGATACGCAGTATTTT. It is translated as CASSGREGSDTQYF.

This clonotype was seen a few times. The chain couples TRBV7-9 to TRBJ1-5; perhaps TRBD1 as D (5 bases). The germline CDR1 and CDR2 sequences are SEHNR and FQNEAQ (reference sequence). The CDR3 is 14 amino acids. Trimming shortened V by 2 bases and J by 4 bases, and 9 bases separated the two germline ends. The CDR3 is CASSLMGVNQPQHF. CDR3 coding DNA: TGTGCCAGCAGCTTAATGGGGGTGAATCAGCCCCAGCATTTT.

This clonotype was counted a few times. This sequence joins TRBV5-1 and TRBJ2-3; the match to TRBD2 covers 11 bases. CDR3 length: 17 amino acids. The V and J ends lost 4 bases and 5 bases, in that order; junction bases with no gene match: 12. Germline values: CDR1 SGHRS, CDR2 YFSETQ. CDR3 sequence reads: CASSRVGSGGAIDTQYF. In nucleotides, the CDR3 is TGCGCCAGCAGCCGGGTCGGTAGCGGGGGGGCCATAGATACGCAGTATTTT.

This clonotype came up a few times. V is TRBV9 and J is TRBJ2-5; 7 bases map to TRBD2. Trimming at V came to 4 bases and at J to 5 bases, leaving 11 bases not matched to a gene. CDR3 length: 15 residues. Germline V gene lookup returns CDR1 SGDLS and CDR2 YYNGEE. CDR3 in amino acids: CASSPRAGEMETQYF. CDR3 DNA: TGTGCCAGCAGCCCCAGGGCGGGGGAGATGGAGACCCAGTACTTC.

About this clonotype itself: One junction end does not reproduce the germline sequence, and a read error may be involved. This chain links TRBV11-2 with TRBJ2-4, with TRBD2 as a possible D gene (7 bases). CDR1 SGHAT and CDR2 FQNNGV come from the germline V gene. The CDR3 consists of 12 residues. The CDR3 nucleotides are TGTGCCATTCGGGGGGCAAAAAGCATTCAGTACTTC. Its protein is CAIRGAKSIQYF.